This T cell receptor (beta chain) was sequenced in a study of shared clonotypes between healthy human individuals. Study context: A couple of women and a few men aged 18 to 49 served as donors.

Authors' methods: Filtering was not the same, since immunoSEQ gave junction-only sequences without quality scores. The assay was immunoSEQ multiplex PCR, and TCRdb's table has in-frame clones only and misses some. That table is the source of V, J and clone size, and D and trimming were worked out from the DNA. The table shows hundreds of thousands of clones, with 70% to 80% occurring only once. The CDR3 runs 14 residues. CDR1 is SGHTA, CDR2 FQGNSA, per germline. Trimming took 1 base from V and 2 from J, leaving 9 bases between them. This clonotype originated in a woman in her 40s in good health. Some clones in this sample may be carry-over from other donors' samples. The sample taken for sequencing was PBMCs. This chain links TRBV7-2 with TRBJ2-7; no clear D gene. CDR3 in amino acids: CASSLVQSAYEQYF. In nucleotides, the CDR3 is TGTGCCAGCAGCTTAGTCCAGAGCGCCTACGAGCAGTACTTC.